This TCR beta chain was identified during a study of post-analysis software for immune sequencing data. Details on this clonotype: Antigen: not known.

General study points: Patients showed TRBV5-6, TRBV5-1 and TRBV20-1 among several TRBV segments more frequent than in controls.

Unique molecular identifiers featured in each of the TCR beta cDNA libraries. It was from roughly 1 to 10 million T cells that 530,000 or so cDNA molecules came. MiXCR was run by TCRdb on the PCR reads, yielding one entry per CDR3 protein. This sample has hundreds of thousands of distinct CDR3 sequences, with 30% found just once. The CDR3 covers 15 residues. The ends lost 6 bases at V and 6 bases at J; junction bases unmatched: 7. Looked up from germline, CDR1 is SNHLY and CDR2 is FYNNEI. The receptor comes from a girl aged 10 to 17 with multiple sclerosis. The chain is built from TRBV2 and TRBJ2-3; 12 nucleotides agree with TRBD2. Material: blood. The CDR3 protein is CASSQTSGGGDTQYF. Written as DNA, the CDR3 is TGTGCCAGCAGCCAGACTAGCGGGGGTGGTGATACGCAGTATTTT.